This TCR beta chain derives from a study of human T cells and chemical hapten exposure. The study's findings and limits: TCRs above 1 in 1000 frequency did not change with DPC sensitization.

Time point: healthy volunteer bleed at 6 weeks. Total RNA was extracted from unfractionated whole blood. This clonotype occurred many times. Its antigen is unidentified. V lost 1 base and J 16 bases, leaving 20 bases between the germline ends. This CDR3 spans 13 amino acids. Germline assignment: CDR1 DFQATT and CDR2 SNEGSKA (reference sequence). The library put unique molecular identifiers onto individual cDNA molecules. One entry per CDR3 protein, called by TCRdb with MiXCR from the RACE reads. Counted here are around 45,000 distinct CDR3 sequences, around 3.4% occurring once; the ten biggest clones make up around 5%.

The sequencing input was whole blood. V usage is TRBV20-1 and J usage is TRBJ2-4, with D hard to call. The source is a human donor in good health. Some clones in this sample may be carry-over from other donors' samples. The CDR3 sequence: CSARAGNGVPDYF. DNA for the CDR3: TGCAGTGCTAGAGCAGGAAATGGGGTGCCCGACTACTTC.